Shown below are 32 T cell receptor beta chains from a single sample sequenced in a study of identical twins' blood T cells. Each CDR3 protein gets one entry after TCRdb re-called the 5' RACE reads with MiXCR. The table includes roughly 380,000 distinct CDR3 sequences, roughly 30% detected once. Sequencing used PBMCs. The source of these receptors is a woman aged 18-50 years in good health.

The rearrangement joins TRBV20-1 to TRBJ1-1; D call uncertain. The CDR3 consists of 12 residues. Germline V gene sequence: CDR1 DFQATT, CDR2 SNEGSKA (reference sequence). Trimming cost V 6 bases and J 0 bases, with 8 bases left between them. CDR3 bases: TGCAGTGCCGATAGAATGAACACTGAAGCTTTCTTT. This encodes CSADRMNTEAFF.

This clonotype was recorded at least ten times. The V call is TRBV6-4, the J call TRBJ2-1; TRBD2 aligns across 12 bases. CDR3 length: 15 residues. Germline trimming cut 5 bases from V and 7 bases from J; bases unmatched to any gene: 6. Germline V gene lookup returns CDR1 MRHNA and CDR2 SNTAGT. The DNA of the CDR3 is TGTGCCAGCAGTCCACTAGCGGGGGGACAGAATGAGCAGTTCTTC. It specifies CASSPLAGGQNEQFF.

The chain carries TRBV2 and TRBJ2-3; 12 positions agree with TRBD2. Unmatched junction bases numbered 10, after V lost 5 bases and J lost 1 base. The V gene's germline CDR1 is SNHLY and CDR2 FYNNEI. This CDR3 is 18 amino acids long. The chain's CDR3 is CASSKLAGGRTGTDTQYF. The DNA of the CDR3 is TGTGCCAGCAGTAAACTAGCGGGGGGTCGGACAGGCACAGATACGCAGTATTTT.

In this sample, this clonotype turned up many times. The CDR3 coding sequence is TGCGCCAGCAGCTTGGGTGGGACGGCTCTTGGCTACACCTTC. The encoded protein is CASSLGGTALGYTF. The V and J genes are TRBV5-1 and TRBJ1-2, with a possible D match to TRBD1 (5 bases). The CDR3 is 14 amino acids. Trimming took 0 bases from V and 7 from J, leaving 13 bases between them. Germline loops: CDR1 SGHRS, CDR2 YFSETQ.

The rearrangement uses TRBV14 and TRBJ2-5; D could derive from TRBD1 or TRBD2 (5 bases each). CDR1 and CDR2 from the germline V gene are SGHDN and FVKESK. V lost 5 bases and J lost 3, with 13 bases in between. The CDR3 consists of 14 residues. The chain's CDR3 is CASSFRGPKETQYF. The CDR3 bases are TGTGCCAGCAGCTTCCGGGGACCTAAAGAGACCCAGTACTTC.

This clonotype was seen at least ten times. The J gene is TRBJ1-1, the V gene TRBV5-1; D remains unclear. The CDR3 is made up of 14 amino acids. Germline V gene data show CDR1 as SGHRS and CDR2 as YFSETQ. V was shortened by 3 bases and J by 0 bases, with 9 bases between the two germline ends. The DNA for the CDR3 is TGCGCCAGCAGCTACGACCCCTTGAACACTGAAGCTTTCTTT. As protein: CASSYDPLNTEAFF.

This clonotype was recorded many times. The J gene is TRBJ2-7, the V gene TRBV18; the D gene is possibly TRBD2 (5 bases). The germline V gene encodes CDR1 KGHSH and CDR2 LQKENI. The V end was cut by 1 base, the J end by 2 bases, with 9 bases between. The CDR3 sequence is 14 residues long. The CDR3, as DNA: TGTGCCAGCTCACCACGGACCGGGACCTACGAGCAGTACTTC. It specifies CASSPRTGTYEQYF.

V is TRBV19 and J is TRBJ1-5, with unresolved D. V lost 3 bases and J lost 4, with 10 bases in between. The CDR3 contains 14 residues. Germline CDR1 and CDR2: LNHDA and SQIVND (reference sequence). CDR3 bases: TGTGCCAGTAGTATTCTTAGGCGAAATCAGCCCCAGCATTTT. As protein: CASSILRRNQPQHF.

The chain combines TRBV6-6 with TRBJ1-6; D possibly corresponds to TRBD1 (5 bases). The CDR3 contains 13 residues. CDR1 and CDR2 from the germline V gene are MNHNY and SVGAGI (reference sequence). Trimming cost V 9 bases and J 7 bases, with 13 bases left between them. DNA for the CDR3: TGTGCCAGTGTACCTGAGGGGAATTCACCCCTCCACTTT. It encodes CASVPEGNSPLHF.

The chain links TRBV11-2 to TRBJ1-1, with a tentative D call TRBD1 (5 bases). The CDR3 runs 14 residues. Germline V gene sequence: CDR1 SGHAT, CDR2 FQNNGV. Deletions cut 7 bases from V and 1 base from J, with 13 bases between. CDR3 protein: CASNFAGRNTEAFF. DNA of the CDR3: TGTGCCAGCAACTTTGCAGGGCGGAACACTGAAGCTTTCTTT. Full variable domain (outside the CDR3, taken from reference TRBV11-2 and TRBJ1-1): EAGVAQSPRYKIIEKRQSVAFWCNPISGHATLYWYQQILGQGPKLLIQFQNNGVVDDSQLPKDRFSAERLKGVDSTLKIQPAKLEDSAVYLCASNFAGRNTEAFFGQGTRLTVV.

As concerns this clonotype: The junction differs from germline at one of its ends, possibly a read error. This chain links TRBV12-3 or TRBV12-4 with TRBJ1-1; D is undetermined. This CDR3 region has 13 residues. The CDR3 DNA is TGTGCCAGCAGTTTTAATAACCTCGGGGTGGCTTTATTT. Amino acid sequence: CASSFNNLGVALF.

A note on this clonotype: A clone one base away is much larger, so this may be a read error. The CDR3 nucleotides read TGTGCCGGCAGCCCGCGGGGAAACACCATATATTTT. It translates to CAGSPRGNTIYF. The chain combines TRBV13 with TRBJ1-3; no firm D call. Germline CDR1 and CDR2: PRHDT and FYEKMQ (reference sequence). The CDR3 has 12 amino acids.

This chain connects TRBV27 to TRBJ2-1; D is perhaps TRBD1 (8 bases). Germline lookup yields CDR1 MNHEY and CDR2 SMNVEV (reference sequence). This CDR3 is 14 amino acids long. Trimming left V 5 bases short and J 9 bases short, with 17 bases between. The CDR3 DNA follows: TGTGCCAGCAGTCTCCTACAGGGGGGGAGTGAGCAGTTCTTC. It encodes CASSLLQGGSEQFF.

With regard to this clonotype: A read error may account for a junction end that differs from germline. The rearrangement links TRBV20-1 to TRBJ2-1; 9 nucleotides line up with TRBD1. The germline V gene has CDR1 DFQATT and CDR2 SNEGSKA (reference sequence). The CDR3 has 11 amino acids. CDR3: CTADRGNEQSF. The DNA of the CDR3 is TGCACCGCGGACAGGGGCAATGAGCAGTCCTTC.

CDR3 DNA sequence: TGCGCCAGCATACCCGGAACCAACCCCGGGGAGCTGTTTTTT. Protein product: CASIPGTNPGELFF. The J gene is TRBJ2-2, the V gene TRBV5-1; D remains ambiguous. The germline V gene has CDR1 SGHRS and CDR2 YFSETQ. The V end lost 6 bases, the J end lost 6 bases, and 15 bases lay between the germline ends. This CDR3 has 14 amino acids.

The chain employs TRBV10-2 and TRBJ2-3; 16 nucleotides align to TRBD2. The CDR3 contains 17 residues. Germline V gene lookup returns CDR1 WSHSY and CDR2 SAAADI. V dropped 7 bases and J dropped 0; count of bases not matched to a gene: 4. The CDR3: CASTGLAGGPSTDTQYF. The CDR3 DNA follows: TGCGCCAGCACGGGACTAGCGGGAGGGCCTAGCACAGATACGCAGTATTTT.

This clonotype was observed a single time. The V gene is TRBV7-6, the J gene TRBJ2-1; 7 bases map to TRBD2. V lost 1 base and J lost 7; bases outside the gene matches: 4. Germline CDR1 and CDR2: SGHVS and FNYEAQ. The CDR3 length is 14 residues. For the CDR3, the DNA is TGTGCCAGCAGCTTAGGGACTAGACCGAATGAGCAGTTCTTC. This codes for CASSLGTRPNEQFF.

V usage is TRBV14 and J usage is TRBJ2-2; D not resolved. With 4 bases removed from V and 3 bases from J, the gap between germline ends came to 6 bases. The length of the CDR3 is 13 residues. The V gene's germline CDR1 is SGHDN and CDR2 FVKESK. CDR3: CASSPTHTGELFF. The CDR3 DNA sequence: TGTGCCAGCAGCCCGACCCACACCGGGGAGCTGTTTTTT.

This clonotype was recorded at least ten times. This chain joins TRBV20-1 and TRBJ1-1, with D tentatively TRBD1 (6 bases). Germline V lookup: CDR1 DFQATT, CDR2 SNEGSKA (reference sequence). The CDR3 sequence is 14 residues long. V lost 5 bases to trimming and J lost 5 bases, with 18 bases between them. The CDR3 bases are TGCAGTGCTTCCCCCAGACAGGTCGGGACTGAAGCTTTCTTT. Protein sequence: CSASPRQVGTEAFF.

This clonotype was observed at least ten times. The gene calls are TRBV9 and TRBJ2-1, with TRBD1 matching 9 bases. This CDR3 spans 16 amino acids. J was trimmed by 5 bases and V by 2 bases; bases with no gene match: 8. The V gene's germline CDR1 is SGDLS and CDR2 YYNGEE. CDR3 coding DNA: TGTGCCAGCAGCGTGGGGACAGGGATCGGCGACAATGAGCAGTTCTTC. It codes for CASSVGTGIGDNEQFF.

This clonotype appeared a few times. The rearrangement uses TRBV7-9 and TRBJ2-5; 8 nucleotides line up with TRBD1. The V gene end was trimmed by 7 bases and the J gene end by 3 bases; junction bases not matched to a gene: 13. Germline V lookup: CDR1 SEHNR, CDR2 FQNEAQ (reference sequence). The CDR3 runs to 16 residues. CDR3 amino acids: CASTQPGTGEKETQYF. The CDR3 bases are TGTGCCAGCACCCAACCCGGGACAGGAGAGAAAGAGACCCAGTACTTC.

This clonotype has a count of ten or more. The V call is TRBV9, the J call TRBJ1-1; no firm D call. Germline V lookup: CDR1 SGDLS, CDR2 YYNGEE. The length of the CDR3 is 13 residues. The ends were cut back, 4 bases at V and 4 bases at J, with 11 bases in the middle. For the CDR3, the DNA is TGTGCCAGCAGCCCCCAGACACGCACTGAAGCTTTCTTT. It is translated as CASSPQTRTEAFF.

This clonotype was counted at least ten times. The chain has TRBV29-1 and TRBJ2-5; D is unresolved. CDR3 size: 10 residues. Germline loops: CDR1 SQVTM, CDR2 ANQGSEA. Trimming cost V 6 bases and J 5 bases, with 7 bases left between them. The CDR3 loop is CSVSSETQYF. CDR3 sequence (DNA): TGCAGCGTCAGTTCGGAGACCCAGTACTTC.

This chain joins TRBV19 and TRBJ1-2; maybe TRBD1 (5 bases). The ends were cut back, 5 bases at V and 5 bases at J, with 12 bases in the middle. CDR3 size: 13 residues. Germline V gene data show CDR1 as LNHDA and CDR2 as SQIVND (reference sequence). The chain's CDR3 is CASSWDGQYGYTF. In DNA, the CDR3 is TGTGCCAGTAGTTGGGACGGTCAATATGGCTACACCTTC.

This clonotype showed up just a few times. This CDR3 is CASSRQGPNQPQHF. DNA for the CDR3: TGTGCCAGCTCACGACAGGGCCCTAACCAGCCCCAGCATTTT. The chain couples TRBV18 to TRBJ1-5; 7 nucleotides agree with TRBD1. V was clipped by 4 bases and J by 7 bases; unmatched bases: 7. Germline loops: CDR1 KGHSH, CDR2 LQKENI. The CDR3 sequence is 14 residues long.

The CDR3 region has the DNA TGCGCCAGCAGCTTGCGTACCGCAGATACGCAGTATTTT. Its translation: CASSLRTADTQYF. The chain combines TRBV5-1 with TRBJ2-3; no definite D call. The CDR3 has 13 amino acids. V lost 1 base, J lost 4 bases, and 7 bases lay in between. CDR1 and CDR2 (germline): SGHRS, YFSETQ.

The V and J genes are TRBV20-1 and TRBJ1-1, with D possibly TRBD1 on 5 matching bases. Trimming left V 6 bases short and J 6 bases short, with 17 bases between. Germline CDR1 DFQATT, CDR2 SNEGSKA (reference sequence). This CDR3 spans 13 amino acids. This CDR3 reads CSAARDRGAEAFF. CDR3 DNA: TGCAGTGCCGCCAGGGACCGGGGGGCTGAAGCTTTCTTT.

This sequence joins TRBV18 and TRBJ1-5; no reliable D call. The CDR3 runs 13 residues. V shed 4 bases and J shed 7 bases, with 11 bases lying between them. The germline V gene has CDR1 KGHSH and CDR2 LQKENI. Here the CDR3 reads CASSQRPKQPQHF. In nucleotides, the CDR3 is TGTGCCAGCTCACAGAGACCGAAGCAGCCCCAGCATTTT. Based on the CDR3 plus reference TRBV18 and TRBJ1-5, the full variable domain is NAGVMQNPRHLVRRRGQEARLRCSPMKGHSHVYWYRQLPEEGLKFMVYLQKENIIDESGMPKERFSAEFPKEGPSILRIQQVVRGDSAAYFCASSQRPKQPQHFGDGTRLSIL.

This clonotype appeared once. The CDR3 region has the DNA TGTGCCAGCTCACCAAGGGACAGGGTAACCGAGCAGTACTTC. It codes for CASSPRDRVTEQYF. The chain joins TRBV18 to TRBJ2-7, with TRBD1 matching 9 bases. Germline-derived CDR1 and CDR2 are KGHSH and LQKENI. This CDR3 has 14 residues. V lost 2 bases and J lost 6; bases outside the gene matches: 5.

This clonotype occurred a few times. The rearrangement uses TRBV20-1 and TRBJ1-2, with unresolved D. From germline, CDR1 is DFQATT and CDR2 SNEGSKA (reference sequence). The CDR3 has 12 amino acids. V was trimmed by 2 bases and J by 4 bases, leaving 8 bases between them. In DNA form, the CDR3 reads TGCAGTGCTAGACCACGGATCTATGGCTACACCTTC. Residues: CSARPRIYGYTF.

Points on this clonotype: At one end, the junction sequence differs from germline, possibly due to a read error. The gene calls are TRBV3-1 and TRBJ2-4; TRBD1 might be the D (7 bases). The CDR3 loop spans 15 amino acids. Germline assignment: CDR1 LGHDT and CDR2 YNNKEL (reference sequence). The CDR3 sequence: CVSSQGGGNKNIQYF. The CDR3 bases are TGTGTCAGCAGCCAAGGAGGGGGCAACAAAAACATTCAGTACTTC.

The chain is built from TRBV20-1 and TRBJ2-3; possibly TRBD1 for D (6 bases). The CDR3 has 12 amino acids. From germline, CDR1 is DFQATT and CDR2 SNEGSKA (reference sequence). V lost 7 bases, J lost 6 bases, and 14 bases lay in between. CDR3 amino acids: CSVSQGLDTQYF. CDR3 nucleotide sequence: TGCAGTGTTTCACAGGGTCTGGATACGCAGTATTTT.